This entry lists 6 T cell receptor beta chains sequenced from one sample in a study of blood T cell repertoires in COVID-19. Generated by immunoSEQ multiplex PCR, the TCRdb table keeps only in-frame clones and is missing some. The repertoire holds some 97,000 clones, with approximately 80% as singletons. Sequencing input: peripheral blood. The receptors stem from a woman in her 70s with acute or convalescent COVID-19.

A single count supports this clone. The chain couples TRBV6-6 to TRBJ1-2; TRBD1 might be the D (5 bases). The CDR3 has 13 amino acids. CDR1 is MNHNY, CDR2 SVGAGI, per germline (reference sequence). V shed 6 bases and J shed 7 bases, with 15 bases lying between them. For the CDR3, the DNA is TGTGCCAGCAGACCCAATGACAGTTTTGGCTACACCTTC. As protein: CASRPNDSFGYTF.

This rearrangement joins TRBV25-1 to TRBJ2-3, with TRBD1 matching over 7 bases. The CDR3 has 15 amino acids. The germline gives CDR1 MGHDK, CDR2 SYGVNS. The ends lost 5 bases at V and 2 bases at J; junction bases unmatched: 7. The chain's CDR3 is CASSSGTVHTDTQYF. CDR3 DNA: TGTGCCAGCAGTTCCGGGACAGTACACACAGATACGCAGTATTTT.

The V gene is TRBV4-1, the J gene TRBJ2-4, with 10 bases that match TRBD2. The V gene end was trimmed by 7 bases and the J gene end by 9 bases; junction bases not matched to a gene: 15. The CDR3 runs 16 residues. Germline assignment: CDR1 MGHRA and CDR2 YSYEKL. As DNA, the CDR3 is TGCGCCAGCAAGTCCGGGACTAGCGATGTATCGACCATTCAGTACTTC. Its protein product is CASKSGTSDVSTIQYF.

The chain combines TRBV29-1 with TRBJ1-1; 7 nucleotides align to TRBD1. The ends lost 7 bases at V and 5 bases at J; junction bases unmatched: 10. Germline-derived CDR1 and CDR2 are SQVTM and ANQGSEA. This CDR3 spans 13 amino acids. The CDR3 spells CSAGTERGTEAFF. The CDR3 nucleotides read TGCAGCGCCGGGACAGAGCGAGGGACTGAAGCTTTCTTT.

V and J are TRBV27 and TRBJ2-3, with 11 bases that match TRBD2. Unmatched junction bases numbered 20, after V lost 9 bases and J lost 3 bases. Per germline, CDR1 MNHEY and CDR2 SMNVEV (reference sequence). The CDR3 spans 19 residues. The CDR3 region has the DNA TGTGCCAGTACCGCGGGACAGGCAACGGGACTAGCGGCGACAGATACGCAGTATTTT. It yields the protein CASTAGQATGLAATDTQYF.

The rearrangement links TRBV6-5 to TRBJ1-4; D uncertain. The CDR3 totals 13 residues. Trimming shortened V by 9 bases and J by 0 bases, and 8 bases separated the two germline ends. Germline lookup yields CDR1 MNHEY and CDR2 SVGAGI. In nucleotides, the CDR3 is TGTGCCAGTCGACGGGCAACTAATGAAAAACTGTTTTTT. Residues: CASRRATNEKLFF.